The clone carrying this TCR beta chain showed up just once. No antigen is known for it. The trim removed 3 bases at V and 7 bases at J, leaving 1 base unmatched. CDR1 is SGHVS, CDR2 FNYEAQ, per germline. The CDR3 loop spans 14 amino acids. Amplification by 5'RACE using constant-segment primers produced TCR alpha and TCR beta cDNA libraries that carried sample barcodes and UMIs. Via MiXCR, TCRdb re-called the 5' RACE reads, giving one row per CDR3 protein. The sample has roughly 400,000 distinct CDR3 sequences, roughly a quarter seen once. This entry is derived from a study of T-cell memory formation after mild COVID-19. The overall study: Clustering of TCRs was largely donor specific.

Study conclusions and caveats: Prior to infection, memory already included some responding clones, suggesting cross-reactive memory joined.

The receptor was derived from an adult woman who had mild COVID-19 (a few samples of this study predate the infection). Cell type and time point are not known. The sequenced material came from PBMCs or a T cell subset sorted from them (not recorded which). The rearrangement links TRBV7-6 to TRBJ2-1; the match to TRBD1 covers 12 bases. The CDR3 coding sequence is TGTGCCAGCAGCTTGGGACAGGGGGCAAATGAGCAGTTCTTC. Protein: CASSLGQGANEQFF. Complete variable domain (other parts from reference TRBV7-6 and TRBJ2-1): GAGVSQSPRYKVTKRGQDVALRCDPISGHVSLYWYRQALGQGPEFLTYFNYEAQQDKSGLPNDRFSAERPEGSISTLTIQRTEQRDSAMYRCASSLGQGANEQFFGPGTRLTVL.